These 23 T cell receptor beta chains were all obtained from the same sample, sequenced in a study of blood T cells in healthy people across ages. The use of a sample-barcoded 5' primer and a J-beta primer mix characterized a second PCR of roughly 7 to 11 cycles. TCRdb passed the 5' RACE reads through MiXCR, listing each CDR3 protein once. The sample comprises hundreds of thousands of distinct CDR3 sequences, about 43% of which are singletons, and about 30% rests with the top ten. Sequenced input: blood. The receptors were gathered from an elderly man in good health.

This chain joins TRBV9 and TRBJ1-1, with a weak D call TRBD1 (5 bases). This CDR3 contains 16 residues. In germline, CDR1 is SGDLS, CDR2 YYNGEE. Trimming left V 0 bases short and J 6 bases short, with 18 bases between. The CDR3 DNA reads TGTGCCAGCAGCGTAGATGCCAGGGTCAAACGCGCTGAAGCTTTCTTT. Residues: CASSVDARVKRAEAFF. The full variable domain, in which reference TRBV9 and TRBJ1-1 provide the parts outside the CDR3, is DSGVTQTPKHLITATGQRVTLRCSPRSGDLSVYWYQQSLDQGLQFLIQYYNGEERAKGNILERFSAQQFPDLHSELNLSSLELGDSALYFCASSVDARVKRAEAFFGQGTRLTVV.

This clonotype was seen ten or more times. This chain connects TRBV12-3 or TRBV12-4 to TRBJ2-3; maybe TRBD2 (6 bases). V lost 5 bases to trimming and J lost 5 bases, with 20 bases between them. This CDR3 contains 16 residues. CDR3 amino acids: CASSPQAGLVKDTQYF. In nucleotides, the CDR3 is TGTGCCAGCAGTCCGCAAGCGGGTTTGGTGAAAGATACGCAGTATTTT.

This clonotype showed up just a few times. The gene calls are TRBV6-2 or TRBV6-3 and TRBJ2-7; 8 positions match TRBD2. This CDR3 spans 15 amino acids. V gave up 7 bases and J gave up 1 base; unmatched junction bases: 9. Germline V lookup: CDR1 MNHEY, CDR2 SVGEGT. The CDR3 here is CASKLTAGVSYEQYF. The CDR3 DNA sequence: TGTGCCAGCAAGCTGACAGCGGGGGTTTCCTACGAGCAGTACTTC.

This clonotype was detected a few times. The CDR3 protein is CSVVFTENTGELFF. CDR3 bases: TGCAGCGTTGTTTTTACGGAGAACACCGGGGAGCTGTTTTTT. The rearrangement joins TRBV29-1 to TRBJ2-2; D is uncertain. Deletions cut 4 bases from V and 1 base from J, with 10 bases between. This CDR3 spans 14 amino acids. Looked up from germline, CDR1 is SQVTM and CDR2 is ANQGSEA.

The gene calls are TRBV5-5 and TRBJ2-1; D is undetermined. This CDR3 comprises 14 residues. Germline V lookup: CDR1 SGHKS, CDR2 YYEKEE (reference sequence). Trimming took off 0 bases at V and 8 bases at J, with 12 bases between the two ends. CDR3 nucleotides: TGTGCCAGCAGCTTGGTGGCTGCGAGGTATGAGCAGTTCTTC. It translates to CASSLVAARYEQFF.

The V gene is TRBV10-1, the J gene TRBJ1-1; 7 nucleotides line up with TRBD1. With 6 bases clipped from V and 4 bases from J, the junction kept 11 bases outside the gene matches. The CDR3 totals 15 residues. Germline V gives CDR1 WNHNN, CDR2 SYGVQD (reference sequence). The CDR3 loop reads CASRDSTGPGTEAFF. CDR3 coding DNA: TGCGCCAGCAGGGACTCGACAGGGCCGGGCACTGAAGCTTTCTTT.

V gene TRBV20-1 combines with J gene TRBJ2-4; 13 nucleotides align to TRBD2. J lost 8 bases, V lost 3 bases, and 13 bases had no gene match. CDR3 size: 17 residues. Per the germline V gene, CDR1 is DFQATT and CDR2 is SNEGSKA (reference sequence). Here the CDR3 reads CSASLGTSGASVDIQYF. DNA for the CDR3: TGCAGTGCTAGCTTGGGGACTAGCGGGGCTTCAGTGGACATTCAGTACTTC.

The chain combines TRBV3-1 with TRBJ2-5; perhaps TRBD2 as D (5 bases). CDR3 length equals 16 residues. Germline loops: CDR1 LGHDT, CDR2 YNNKEL (reference sequence). V was clipped by 4 bases and J by 4 bases, with 19 bases between them. The CDR3 coding sequence is TGTGCCAGCAGCCTCGAACTAGGAGCTGGTTTAGAGACCCAGTACTTC. The encoded protein is CASSLELGAGLETQYF.

This clonotype was recorded many times. The genes are TRBV5-4 and TRBJ1-2; 8 nucleotides match TRBD1. Germline V gene data show CDR1 as SGHNT and CDR2 as YYREEE (reference sequence). The CDR3 covers 15 residues. The junction had 9 bases not matched to a gene; V was cut back by 5 bases and J by 3 bases. CDR3 nucleotide sequence: TGTGCCAGCAGTAGTCAACAGGGGGTTGACTATGGCTACACCTTC. Translation: CASSSQQGVDYGYTF.

The chain links TRBV20-1 to TRBJ2-7; D not resolved. This CDR3 spans 15 amino acids. Trimming cost V 4 bases and J 2 bases, with 18 bases left between them. The V gene's germline CDR1 is DFQATT and CDR2 SNEGSKA (reference sequence). The DNA of the CDR3 is TGCAGTGCTAAATTGTTCGAACAAGTGCCCTACGAGCAGTACTTC. Its translation: CSAKLFEQVPYEQYF.

This clonotype was counted between two and nine times. The chain joins TRBV6-2 or TRBV6-3 to TRBJ2-1, with 10 positions matching TRBD2. The junction had 4 bases not matched to a gene; V was cut back by 6 bases and J by 2 bases. This CDR3 has 15 residues. Germline CDR1 MNHEY, CDR2 SVGEGT. CDR3 residues: CASRLLAGPYNEQFF. The CDR3 coding sequence is TGTGCCAGCAGACTACTAGCGGGACCCTACAATGAGCAGTTCTTC.

The table lists this clonotype with a few counts. The rearrangement uses TRBV4-2 and TRBJ1-2; D ambiguous. V dropped 0 bases and J dropped 2 bases, with 10 bases sitting between them. Per germline, CDR1 LGHNA and CDR2 YNFKEQ. The CDR3 has 15 residues. In DNA form, the CDR3 reads TGTGCCAGCAGCCAAGACCCGTCAGGAAACTATGGCTACACCTTC. This encodes CASSQDPSGNYGYTF.

The chain couples TRBV7-2 to TRBJ2-3; a possible D gene is TRBD2 (5 bases). Germline loops: CDR1 SGHTA, CDR2 FQGNSA. V was trimmed by 1 base and J by 4 bases, leaving 12 bases between them. The CDR3 is made up of 15 amino acids. The CDR3 DNA reads as TGTGCCAGCAGCTTAGACCTAGCTCGGGCAGATACGCAGTATTTT. Amino acid sequence: CASSLDLARADTQYF. Drawing the rest from reference TRBV7-2 and TRBJ2-3, the complete variable domain is GAGVSQSPSNKVTEKGKDVELRCDPISGHTALYWYRQSLGQGLEFLIYFQGNSAPDKSGLPSDRFSAERTGGSVSTLTIQRTQQEDSAVYLCASSLDLARADTQYFGPGTRLTVL.

At least ten counts were recorded for this clonotype. The rearrangement joins TRBV27 to TRBJ1-5; 9 bases align to TRBD1. The CDR3 has 18 amino acids. Looked up from germline, CDR1 is MNHEY and CDR2 is SMNVEV (reference sequence). Trimming took 4 bases from V and 0 from J; bases not matched to a gene: 10. CDR3 amino acids: CASSSARGQGYSNQPQHF. CDR3 nucleotides: TGTGCCAGCAGTTCGGCTCGGGGACAGGGCTATAGCAATCAGCCCCAGCATTTT.

As concerns this clonotype: An end of the junction differs from the germline gene, which may be a read error. This chain joins TRBV3-1 and TRBJ1-2; D possibly corresponds to TRBD1 (5 bases). Germline loops: CDR1 LGHDT, CDR2 YNNKEL (reference sequence). The CDR3 extends over 14 amino acids. The CDR3 sequence is CACSPEAGGYGYTF. The CDR3 DNA sequence: TGTGCCTGCAGCCCCGAGGCGGGGGGCTATGGCTACACCTTC.

This clonotype was seen repeatedly, ten times or more. A read error may be the cause here, since a much bigger clone is one base away. This rearrangement joins TRBV5-1 to TRBJ2-3; perhaps D is TRBD1 or TRBD2 (5 bases each). The CDR3 sequence is 14 residues long. Between the trimmed V and J ends, which lost 4 bases and 4 bases, there was a span of 13 bases. Germline V gene data show CDR1 as SGHRS and CDR2 as YFSETQ. This CDR3 is CASSVPGTADTQYF. In DNA form, the CDR3 reads TGCGCCAGCAGCGTGCCAGGGACCGCAGATACGCAGTATTTT.

J is TRBJ2-4 and V is TRBV7-9; TRBD1 matches at 12 bases. Gene TRBJ2-7 matches the end of the DNA better, so the J call may be wrong. The CDR3 is 17 amino acids. Germline V CDR1 and CDR2: SEHNR, FQNEAQ (reference sequence). The CDR3 loop is CASSAKAPGQGAYEQYF. CDR3 sequence (DNA): TGTGCCAGCAGCGCTAAGGCCCCGGGACAGGGGGCATACGAGCAGTACTTC.

This clonotype was counted ten times or more. The chain is built from TRBV7-2 and TRBJ2-1; maybe TRBD2 (6 bases). Trimming took 2 bases from V and 7 from J, leaving 15 bases between them. The CDR3 sequence is 15 residues long. Per the germline V gene, CDR1 is SGHTA and CDR2 is FQGNSA. The CDR3, as DNA: TGTGCCAGCAGCTTATTGGGACGCCGGGAGAATGAGCAGTTCTTC. Protein product: CASSLLGRRENEQFF.

Only one count was recorded for this clonotype. The rearrangement joins TRBV28 to TRBJ1-2, with D maybe TRBD1 (6 bases). Germline assignment: CDR1 MDHEN and CDR2 SYDVKM. Deletions cut 6 bases from V and 4 bases from J, with 9 bases between. This CDR3 spans 12 amino acids. This CDR3 is CASSRQVYGYTF. The CDR3, as DNA: TGTGCCAGCAGCCGACAGGTCTATGGCTACACCTTC.

V gene TRBV6-5 combines with J gene TRBJ2-3; 8 nucleotides agree with TRBD1. J lost 3 bases, V lost 2 bases, and 1 base had no gene match. The germline V gene encodes CDR1 MNHEY and CDR2 SVGAGI. The CDR3 has 14 residues. The CDR3 loop reads CASSYRDRTDTQYF. The CDR3 coding sequence is TGTGCCAGCAGTTACCGGGACAGGACAGATACGCAGTATTTT.

This sequence joins TRBV4-3 and TRBJ1-3, with D maybe TRBD1 (6 bases). The CDR3 is 16 amino acids. Deletions cut 4 bases from V and 4 bases from J, with 17 bases between. The germline gives CDR1 LGHNA, CDR2 YSLEER. The CDR3 is CASSRALQGGGNTIYF. The CDR3 DNA sequence: TGCGCCAGCAGCCGCGCATTACAGGGAGGAGGAAACACCATATATTTT.

This clonotype turned up a few times. The rearrangement links TRBV12-3 or TRBV12-4 to TRBJ2-7; D is possibly TRBD2 (6 bases). The length of the CDR3 is 13 residues. V was shortened by 8 bases and J by 3 bases, with 14 bases between the two germline ends. CDR3 in DNA: TGTGCCAGCGGGAGGCAGGGCTACTACGAGCAGTACTTC. Encoded protein: CASGRQGYYEQYF.

The chain has TRBV2 and TRBJ2-3, with no clear D. The V gene's germline CDR1 is SNHLY and CDR2 FYNNEI. V lost 9 bases and J 6 bases, leaving 1 base between the germline ends. The CDR3 length is 8 residues. The CDR3 DNA sequence: TGTGCCAGGGATACGCAGTATTTT. Translation gives CARDTQYF. Combining the CDR3 with reference TRBV2 and TRBJ2-3 gives the whole variable domain EPEVTQTPSHQVTQMGQEVILRCVPISNHLYFYWYRQILGQKVEFLVSFYNNEISEKSEIFDDQFSVERPDGSNFTLKIRSTKLEDSAMYFCARDTQYFGPGTRLTVL.